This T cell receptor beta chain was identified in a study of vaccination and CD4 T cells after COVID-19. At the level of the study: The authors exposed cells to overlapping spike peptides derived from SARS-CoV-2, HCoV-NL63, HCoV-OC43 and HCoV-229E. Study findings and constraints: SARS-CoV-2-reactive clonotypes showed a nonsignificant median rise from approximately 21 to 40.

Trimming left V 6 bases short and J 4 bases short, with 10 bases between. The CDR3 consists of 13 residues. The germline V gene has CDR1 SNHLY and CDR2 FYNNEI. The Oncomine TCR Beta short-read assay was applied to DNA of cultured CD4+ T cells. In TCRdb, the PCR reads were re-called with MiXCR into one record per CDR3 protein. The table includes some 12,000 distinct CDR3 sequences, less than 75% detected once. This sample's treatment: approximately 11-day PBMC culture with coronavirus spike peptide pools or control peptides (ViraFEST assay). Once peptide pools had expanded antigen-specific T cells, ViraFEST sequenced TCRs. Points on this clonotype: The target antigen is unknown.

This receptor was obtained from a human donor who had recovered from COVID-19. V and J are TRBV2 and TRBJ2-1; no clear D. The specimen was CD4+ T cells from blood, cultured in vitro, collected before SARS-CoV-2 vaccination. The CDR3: CASRVPSYNEQFF. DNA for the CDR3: TGTGCCAGCAGAGTACCTAGTTACAATGAGCAGTTCTTC.